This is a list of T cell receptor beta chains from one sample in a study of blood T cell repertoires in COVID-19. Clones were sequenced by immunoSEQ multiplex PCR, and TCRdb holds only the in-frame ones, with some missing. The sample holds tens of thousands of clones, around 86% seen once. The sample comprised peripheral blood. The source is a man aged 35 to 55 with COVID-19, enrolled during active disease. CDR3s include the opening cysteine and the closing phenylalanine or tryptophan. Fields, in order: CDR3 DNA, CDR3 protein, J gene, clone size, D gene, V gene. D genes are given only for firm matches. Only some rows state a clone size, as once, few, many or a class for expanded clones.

CDR3 DNA: TGTGCCACCAGCCAGAGCGGGAACAATCAGCCCCAGCATTTT
CDR3 protein: CATSQSGNNQPQHF
J gene: TRBJ1-5
clone size: NA
D gene: NA
V gene: TRBV15

CDR3 DNA: TGCGCCAGCAGCCAAGACCCAGCGGGGGGCTTGGAGACCCAGTACTTC
CDR3 protein: CASSQDPAGGLETQYF
J gene: TRBJ2-5
clone size: NA
D gene: TRBD2
V gene: TRBV4-1

CDR3 DNA: TGTGCCAGTAGTCCAGGGGGGAAAGAAGCTTTCTTT
CDR3 protein: CASSPGGKEAFF
J gene: TRBJ1-1
clone size: NA
D gene: TRBD1
V gene: TRBV19

CDR3 DNA: TGTGCCAGCAGCGCCCGACAGGGTCAGTATGGCTACACCTTC
CDR3 protein: CASSARQGQYGYTF
J gene: TRBJ1-2
clone size: NA
D gene: TRBD1
V gene: TRBV7-9

CDR3 DNA: TGTGTCCACAGGCTAGCGGGGGGCCAGAGCTCCTACAATGAGCAGTTCTTC
CDR3 protein: CVHRLAGGQSSYNEQFF
J gene: TRBJ2-1
clone size: NA
D gene: TRBD2
V gene: TRBV10-3

CDR3 DNA: TGTGCCTGGAGTTCGGGGTCAGGACCATACTACGAGCAGTACTTC
CDR3 protein: CAWSSGSGPYYEQYF
J gene: TRBJ2-7
clone size: NA
D gene: NA
V gene: TRBV30

CDR3 DNA: TGTGCCAGCACCCGGGAGGGGCGGGGGGACCACGAGCAGTACTTC
CDR3 protein: CASTREGRGDHEQYF
J gene: TRBJ2-7
clone size: NA
D gene: TRBD2
V gene: TRBV6-6

CDR3 DNA: TGCGCCAGCAGCCCCGACAGGGGGATGAACACTGAAGCTTTCTTT
CDR3 protein: CASSPDRGMNTEAFF
J gene: TRBJ1-1
clone size: NA
D gene: TRBD1
V gene: TRBV5-1

CDR3 DNA: TGTGCCAGTAGGGACAGGGCGGACGAGCAGTACTTC
CDR3 protein: CASRDRADEQYF
J gene: TRBJ2-7
clone size: NA
D gene: TRBD1
V gene: TRBV28

CDR3 DNA: TGTGCCAGCAGTGAATGGGTAAGGAGGGGGCTTTGCACCGGGGAGCTGTTTTTT
CDR3 protein: CASSEWVRRGLCTGELFF
J gene: TRBJ2-2
clone size: NA
D gene: NA
V gene: TRBV25-1

CDR3 DNA: TGTGCCAGCAGCTCCCCTGCCGGGACAGGGGCCCCAGATACGCAGTATTTT
CDR3 protein: CASSSPAGTGAPDTQYF
J gene: TRBJ2-3
clone size: once
D gene: TRBD1
V gene: TRBV7-2

CDR3 DNA: TGCGCCAGCACCCGGGACGGGGGTGGTGATGAGCAGTTCTTC
CDR3 protein: CASTRDGGGDEQFF
J gene: TRBJ2-1
clone size: NA
D gene: NA
V gene: TRBV5-1

CDR3 DNA: TGTGCCAGCAAAATGGCAGAAACCCAGCCCCAGCATTTT
CDR3 protein: CASKMAETQPQHF
J gene: TRBJ1-5
clone size: many
D gene: NA
V gene: TRBV2

CDR3 DNA: TGTGCCAGCTCACCTAGCTCCACAGATACGCAGTATTTT
CDR3 protein: CASSPSSTDTQYF
J gene: TRBJ2-3
clone size: NA
D gene: NA
V gene: TRBV18

CDR3 DNA: TGTGCCAGCAGCACAGGGGCCGTATGCTCCTACAATGAGCAGTTCTTC
CDR3 protein: CASSTGAVCSYNEQFF
J gene: TRBJ2-1
clone size: NA
D gene: NA
V gene: TRBV21-1

CDR3 DNA: TGTGCCAGCAGTTACTCGATGGCAGGGCCCATGGGTGAGCAGTTCTTC
CDR3 protein: CASSYSMAGPMGEQFF
J gene: TRBJ2-1
clone size: once
D gene: NA
V gene: TRBV6-5